These 25 T cell receptor beta chains originate from one sample sequenced in a study of Tregs in tolerant kidney transplant recipients. Only in-frame clones appear in the TCRdb table, and some are missing; sequencing was by immunoSEQ multiplex PCR. The table records 70,000 to 95,000 clones, approximately 90% of them present only once. Here the sequenced sample was Tregs from blood, taken before the transplant. The receptors shown here come from a human donor who received a combined kidney and bone marrow transplant.

The table lists this clone with a count of one. This chain uses TRBV19 with TRBJ2-7, with 9 bases identical to TRBD2. This CDR3 spans 17 amino acids. V was clipped by 3 bases and J by 0 bases; unmatched bases: 9. The germline gives CDR1 LNHDA, CDR2 SQIVND (reference sequence). The chain's CDR3 is CASSIGGASGTSYEQYF. The CDR3 DNA is TGTGCCAGTAGTATTGGTGGGGCTAGCGGGACCTCCTACGAGCAGTACTTC.

The chain employs TRBV28 and TRBJ2-2; D possibly uses TRBD1 or TRBD2 (5 bases each). There are 18 residues in the CDR3. The V end was cut by 5 bases, the J end by 3 bases, with 22 bases between. The germline V gene has CDR1 MDHEN and CDR2 SYDVKM. This chain's CDR3 is CASSLPGRGALDTGELFF. CDR3 coding DNA: TGTGCCAGCAGTCTCCCCGGTAGAGGGGCCCTGGACACCGGGGAGCTGTTTTTT.

The CDR3 sequence: CASSPRQGWSYEQYF. CDR3 nucleotides: TGTGCCAGCAGCCCAAGACAGGGTTGGTCCTACGAGCAGTACTTC. The chain links TRBV5-6 to TRBJ2-7, with TRBD1 matching 7 bases. Looked up from germline, CDR1 is SGHDT and CDR2 is YYEEEE. The V segment lost 4 bases and the J segment 1 base; nucleotides outside the gene matches: 8. CDR3 size: 15 residues.

J is TRBJ1-2 and V is TRBV28; D is ambiguous. The germline V gene has CDR1 MDHEN and CDR2 SYDVKM. V lost 6 bases, J lost 8 bases, and 13 bases lay in between. The CDR3 extends over 12 amino acids. CDR3 nucleotides: TGTGCCAGCAGCCGCCCAGGAGGGGGCTACACCTTC. It codes for CASSRPGGGYTF.

This clone was picked up one time. The rearrangement joins TRBV19 to TRBJ2-2, with 8 bases matching TRBD1. V lost 3 bases to trimming and J lost 7 bases; unmatched junction nucleotides: 13. CDR1 and CDR2 from the germline V gene are LNHDA and SQIVND (reference sequence). The CDR3 has 17 amino acids. In nucleotides, the CDR3 is TGTGCCAGTAGTATTATCCATGGACAGGGAAGGGGCGGGGAGCTGTTTTTT. Translating gives CASSIIHGQGRGGELFF.

CDR3 nucleotide sequence: TGTGCCAGCTCATCGACAGCCGACTATGGCTACACCTTC. It yields the protein CASSSTADYGYTF. The J gene is TRBJ1-2, the V gene TRBV18, with D possibly TRBD1 on 5 matching bases. The CDR3 spans 13 residues. CDR1 and CDR2 from the germline V gene are KGHSH and LQKENI. Trimming pared 5 bases from V and 3 bases from J, leaving 10 bases between.

The chain joins TRBV30 to TRBJ2-7, with D uncertain. This CDR3 is 12 amino acids long. Germline CDR1 GTSNPN, CDR2 SVGIG (reference sequence). V lost 4 bases and J lost 0, with 7 bases in between. Here the CDR3 DNA reads TGTGCCTGGACTCGCAACTCCTACGAGCAGTACTTC. This encodes CAWTRNSYEQYF.

The chain combines TRBV6-5 with TRBJ2-3, with a tentative D call TRBD2 (6 bases). V lost 7 bases, J lost 0 bases, and 14 bases lay in between. The CDR3 extends over 15 amino acids. Germline assignment: CDR1 MNHEY and CDR2 SVGAGI. As DNA, the CDR3 is TGTGCCAGCAACTACCGGGGGTCTAGCACAGATACGCAGTATTTT. Its translation: CASNYRGSSTDTQYF.

The chain uses TRBV30 and TRBJ2-1; 7 bases are a match to TRBD2. V gave up 2 bases and J gave up 16 bases; unmatched junction bases: 8. The CDR3 runs 11 residues. Germline V gene sequence: CDR1 GTSNPN, CDR2 SVGIG (reference sequence). DNA for the CDR3: TGTGCCTGGAGTATCGAGCGGGGCCCTTTCTTC. Its protein product is CAWSIERGPFF.

This chain uses TRBV28 with TRBJ1-5; possible D gene TRBD1, 6 bases. V was pared by 3 bases and J by 5 bases, with 17 bases between. This CDR3 comprises 16 residues. Germline assignment: CDR1 MDHEN and CDR2 SYDVKM. The CDR3 sequence: CASSLPAGAGDQPQHF. CDR3 DNA: TGTGCCAGCAGTTTGCCCGCGGGGGCGGGCGATCAGCCCCAGCATTTT.

The chain carries TRBV30 and TRBJ1-1; D remains ambiguous. CDR1 is GTSNPN, CDR2 SVGIG, per germline (reference sequence). This CDR3 region has 13 residues. The V end was cut by 1 base, the J end by 4 bases, with 10 bases between. This CDR3 reads CAWSGGLFTEAFF. CDR3 DNA: TGTGCCTGGAGTGGGGGTCTCTTCACTGAAGCTTTCTTT.

This clone has just one count. J is TRBJ2-3 and V is TRBV12-5, with D unclear. V lost 3 bases to trimming and J lost 4 bases, with 2 bases between them. The CDR3 loop spans 11 amino acids. Germline V lookup: CDR1 LGHNT, CDR2 FRNRAP. CDR3 nucleotides: TGTGCTAGTGGTTTTTCAGATACGCAGTATTTT. Protein sequence: CASGFSDTQYF.

The chain joins TRBV28 to TRBJ1-1; D is perhaps TRBD1 (5 bases). V shed 3 bases and J shed 11 bases, with 10 bases lying between them. Germline values: CDR1 MDHEN, CDR2 SYDVKM. The CDR3 has 11 residues. The CDR3 spells CASSFGGGAFF. DNA for the CDR3: TGTGCCAGCAGTTTTGGGGGAGGGGCTTTCTTT.

The chain links TRBV30 to TRBJ2-1; no clear D. Germline V gene sequence: CDR1 GTSNPN, CDR2 SVGIG (reference sequence). The CDR3 totals 15 residues. Trimming shortened V by 2 bases and J by 5 bases, and 16 bases separated the two germline ends. CDR3: CAWSKDLRRDNEQFF. CDR3 sequence (DNA): TGTGCCTGGAGTAAGGACCTACGAAGGGACAATGAGCAGTTCTTC. The whole variable domain, filled in from reference TRBV30 and TRBJ2-1, reads SQTIHQWPATLVQPVGSPLSLECTVEGTSNPNLYWYRQAAGRGLQLLFYSVGIGQISSEVPQNLSASRPQDRQFILSSKKLLLSDSGFYLCAWSKDLRRDNEQFFGPGTRLTVL.

The chain combines TRBV5-1 with TRBJ2-1, with D possibly TRBD2 on 5 matching bases. The CDR3 is 15 residues long. The germline V gene encodes CDR1 SGHRS and CDR2 YFSETQ. V was shortened by 2 bases and J by 1 base, with 10 bases between the two germline ends. CDR3 DNA: TGCGCCAGCAGCTTAGAGGGTCTGTCCTACAATGAGCAGTTCTTC. Amino acid sequence: CASSLEGLSYNEQFF.

The V and J genes are TRBV6-5 and TRBJ2-5, with a tentative D call TRBD1 (6 bases). This CDR3 region has 11 residues. V lost 7 bases and J 6 bases, leaving 9 bases between the germline ends. The V gene's germline CDR1 is MNHEY and CDR2 SVGAGI. The CDR3 bases are TGTGCCAGCACACAGGGAAAGACCCAGTACTTC. Translating gives CASTQGKTQYF.

The rearrangement links TRBV2 to TRBJ2-5; D is undetermined. The CDR3 sequence is 14 residues long. Germline V gene sequence: CDR1 SNHLY, CDR2 FYNNEI. V lost 3 bases and J lost 1, with 9 bases in between. This chain's CDR3 is CASSELRTQETQYF. The DNA for the CDR3 is TGTGCCAGCAGTGAGTTACGGACCCAAGAGACCCAGTACTTC. The full variable domain, completed using reference TRBV2 and TRBJ2-5, is EPEVTQTPSHQVTQMGQEVILRCVPISNHLYFYWYRQILGQKVEFLVSFYNNEISEKSEIFDDQFSVERPDGSNFTLKIRSTKLEDSAMYFCASSELRTQETQYFGPGTRLLVL.

The gene calls are TRBV4-2 and TRBJ2-6, with a tentative D call TRBD1 (6 bases). Germline V gene sequence: CDR1 LGHNA, CDR2 YNFKEQ. CDR3 length equals 16 residues. V lost 3 bases, J lost 1 base, and 10 bases lay in between. The CDR3 loop is CASSHIQGSGANVLTF. In DNA form, the CDR3 reads TGTGCCAGCAGCCACATACAGGGTTCTGGGGCCAACGTCCTGACTTTC.

The count of this clone is one. V gene TRBV29-1 combines with J gene TRBJ2-5; 7 bases map to TRBD2. CDR1 is SQVTM and CDR2 is ANQGSEA in the germline V gene. The CDR3 consists of 14 residues. Losses at the gene ends were 8 bases for V and 3 bases for J; bases not matched to a gene: 12. This chain's CDR3 is CSLGGWAGKETQYF. The CDR3 DNA reads TGCAGCTTGGGAGGGTGGGCAGGCAAAGAGACCCAGTACTTC.

Comment on this clone: Other DNA variants within this sample encode the same CDR3. The chain combines TRBV7-2 with TRBJ1-2; a weak D match, TRBD1 (5 bases). V was trimmed by 0 bases and J by 2 bases, leaving 7 bases between them. CDR3 length: 14 residues. The germline CDR1 and CDR2 sequences are SGHTA and FQGNSA. In nucleotides, the CDR3 is TGTGCCAGCAGCTTAGCCAGGGTAAACTATGGCTACACCTTC. This codes for CASSLARVNYGYTF.

V gene TRBV7-3 combines with J gene TRBJ2-3; D unresolved. The CDR3 length is 13 residues. CDR1 and CDR2 (germline): SGHTA, FQGTGA. The V end lost 5 bases, the J end lost 6 bases, and 12 bases lay between the germline ends. The CDR3 sequence: CASSRDRADTQYF. CDR3 sequence (DNA): TGTGCCAGCAGCCGCGACCGAGCCGATACGCAGTATTTT.

In the case of this clone: Other DNA sequences of this sample code for an identical CDR3. The chain joins TRBV18 to TRBJ1-1; D is unclear. V gave up 3 bases and J gave up 1 base, with 6 bases separating them. Germline values: CDR1 KGHSH, CDR2 LQKENI. The CDR3 is 13 residues long. DNA of the CDR3: TGTGCCAGCTCACCCTCTGAGAACACTGAAGCTTTCTTT. This gives the protein CASSPSENTEAFF.

The V gene is TRBV27, the J gene TRBJ2-7; D might be TRBD1 (5 bases). This CDR3 is built from 15 residues. Trimming stripped 0 bases from V and 1 base from J, with 10 bases between. Germline V gene sequence: CDR1 MNHEY, CDR2 SMNVEV (reference sequence). This CDR3 is CASSLSWGWSYEQYF. CDR3 nucleotides: TGTGCCAGCAGTTTATCCTGGGGCTGGTCCTACGAGCAGTACTTC.

This clone showed up just once. V and J are TRBV7-9 and TRBJ2-7; a possible D gene is TRBD2 (5 bases). The CDR3 totals 15 residues. V lost 4 bases to trimming and J lost 1 base, with 14 bases between them. Per the germline V gene, CDR1 is SEHNR and CDR2 is FQNEAQ (reference sequence). The CDR3 DNA follows: TGTGCCAGCAGCTCCCGGAGCGGCTCTTCCTACGAGCAGTACTTC. Translated: CASSSRSGSSYEQYF.

The rearrangement links TRBV6-6 to TRBJ1-5; D might be TRBD1 (5 bases). The CDR3 length is 15 residues. The germline V gene encodes CDR1 MNHNY and CDR2 SVGAGI (reference sequence). Trimming took 0 bases from V and 3 from J, leaving 9 bases between them. This CDR3 reads CASSYSGGTNQPQHF. CDR3 in DNA: TGTGCCAGCAGTTACTCGGGCGGGACCAATCAGCCCCAGCATTTT.